Following are 3 T cell receptor beta chains from one sample sequenced in a study of blood T cell repertoires in COVID-19. Data came from immunoSEQ multiplex PCR; TCRdb stores just in-frame clones and leaves some out. The profile shows about 100,000 clones, approximately 88% of them singletons. The sample consisted of peripheral blood. The receptor set was obtained from a woman aged 55-69 years with acute or convalescent COVID-19.

V usage is TRBV19 and J usage is TRBJ2-1; possible D gene TRBD2, 5 bases. Trimming stripped 3 bases from V and 5 bases from J, with 14 bases between. The CDR3 has 15 residues. CDR1 and CDR2 (germline): LNHDA, SQIVND (reference sequence). The CDR3 sequence is CASSIGAASHNEQFF. The CDR3 DNA is TGTGCCAGTAGTATTGGAGCGGCCAGCCACAATGAGCAGTTCTTC.

The chain uses TRBV5-1 and TRBJ2-3; D ambiguous. The ends were cut back, 4 bases at V and 0 bases at J, with 12 bases in the middle. Germline CDR1 reads SGHRS; CDR2 reads YFSETQ. The CDR3 runs 15 residues. The CDR3 sequence: CASSPVRTSTDTQYF. The CDR3, as DNA: TGCGCCAGCAGCCCCGTGCGTACTAGCACAGATACGCAGTATTTT.

This clone occurred once. This sequence joins TRBV6-1 and TRBJ2-4; D gene ambiguous. The germline V gene has CDR1 MNHNS and CDR2 SASEGT. This CDR3 has 19 residues. V was trimmed by 4 bases and J by 0 bases, leaving 22 bases between them. CDR3 protein: CASSAFFLTDPLAKNIQYF. Here the CDR3 DNA reads TGTGCCAGCAGTGCTTTTTTCCTTACAGATCCCTTAGCCAAAAACATTCAGTACTTC.